These 20 T cell receptor beta chains came from one sample sequenced in a study of long-term antiretroviral therapy in people with HIV. Sequencing used immunoSEQ v3.0 at survey level. TCRdb's copy holds only in-frame clones and misses some; the assay was immunoSEQ multiplex PCR. The sample lists 25,000 or so clones, around four fifths occurring once. Sequences were derived from unsorted PBMCs, sampled 0.8 years before starting antiretroviral therapy. All receptors come from a man younger than 35 with HIV.

This clone was seen just once. V gene TRBV19 combines with J gene TRBJ2-3; TRBD2 might be the D (7 bases). The CDR3 has 13 amino acids. Germline V gene lookup returns CDR1 LNHDA and CDR2 SQIVND (reference sequence). Trimming removed 7 bases from V and 5 bases from J, with 13 bases in between. The CDR3 sequence is CASTGGPGDTQYF. In DNA, the CDR3 is TGTGCCAGTACCGGGGGGCCGGGAGATACGCAGTATTTT.

The chain combines TRBV27 with TRBJ1-2; a possible D gene is TRBD1 (6 bases). Germline V CDR1 and CDR2: MNHEY, SMNVEV (reference sequence). The CDR3 is 12 amino acids. Trimming removed 10 bases at V and 6 bases at J, with 15 bases between. The CDR3 loop reads CAMRGVGDGYTF. Written as DNA, the CDR3 is TGTGCCATGAGGGGGGTAGGAGATGGCTACACCTTC.

The chain links TRBV11-2 to TRBJ2-7; weak D call: TRBD1 (6 bases). The V end was cut by 10 bases, the J end by 7 bases, with 14 bases between. Germline CDR1 and CDR2: SGHAT and FQNNGV. This CDR3 is 11 amino acids long. CDR3 coding DNA: TGTGCCATCGGGTGGGGGCCAGAGCAGTACTTC. It codes for CAIGWGPEQYF.

This clone was seen a handful of times. CDR3 bases: TGTGCCAGCAGTTACTCTCAGGGGTATGGCTACACCTTC. It encodes CASSYSQGYGYTF. V is TRBV6-5 and J is TRBJ1-2; D may be TRBD1 (6 bases). The germline gives CDR1 MNHEY, CDR2 SVGAGI. This CDR3 has 13 amino acids. Trimming took 0 bases from V and 5 from J, leaving 7 bases between them.

The J gene is TRBJ1-2, the V gene TRBV4-1, with a weak D call TRBD1 (6 bases). Germline assignment: CDR1 MGHRA and CDR2 YSYEKL. The CDR3 has 18 amino acids. Between the trimmed V and J ends, which lost 0 bases and 4 bases, there was a span of 21 bases. The CDR3 here is CASSQEVGGPGNTYGYTF. DNA of the CDR3: TGCGCCAGCAGCCAAGAAGTGGGGGGCCCAGGGAATACCTATGGCTACACCTTC.

This clone has just one count. This chain links TRBV30 with TRBJ1-1; TRBD1 matches 9 bases. There are 15 residues in the CDR3. Germline loops: CDR1 GTSNPN, CDR2 SVGIG (reference sequence). With V trimmed by 3 bases and J by 4 bases, 9 bases remained unmatched. In nucleotides, the CDR3 is TGTGCCTGGAGGTTAGGGACAGGGCAGTTCACTGAAGCTTTCTTT. Protein product: CAWRLGTGQFTEAFF. Complete variable domain (other parts from reference TRBV30 and TRBJ1-1): SQTIHQWPATLVQPVGSPLSLECTVEGTSNPNLYWYRQAAGRGLQLLFYSVGIGQISSEVPQNLSASRPQDRQFILSSKKLLLSDSGFYLCAWRLGTGQFTEAFFGQGTRLTVV.

This sequence joins TRBV4-1 and TRBJ1-1; 8 bases are a match to TRBD1. The germline V gene has CDR1 MGHRA and CDR2 YSYEKL. Trimming took 0 bases from V and 1 from J; bases not matched to a gene: 7. This CDR3 is built from 17 residues. The CDR3 loop is CASSQDRGRGPNTEAFF. CDR3 sequence (DNA): TGCGCCAGCAGCCAAGACCGGGGCAGGGGGCCGAACACTGAAGCTTTCTTT.

The chain links TRBV7-3 to TRBJ1-3, with a weak D call TRBD1 (5 bases). The ends were cut back, 5 bases at V and 6 bases at J, with 14 bases in the middle. CDR3 length equals 14 residues. Per germline, CDR1 SGHTA and CDR2 FQGTGA. CDR3 in amino acids: CASSATGAENTIYF. The CDR3 nucleotides are TGTGCCAGCAGCGCAACAGGAGCGGAAAACACCATATATTTT.

The chain joins TRBV7-2 to TRBJ2-1; 11 bases match TRBD1. Germline CDR1 and CDR2: SGHTA and FQGNSA. This CDR3 is built from 14 residues. V was pared by 9 bases and J by 8 bases, with 9 bases of the junction left unmatched. CDR3 sequence: CASRSDRGQDEQFF. CDR3 coding DNA: TGTGCCAGTCGTTCGGACAGGGGGCAGGATGAGCAGTTCTTC. Full variable domain (rest looked up from reference TRBV7-2 and TRBJ2-1): GAGVSQSPSNKVTEKGKDVELRCDPISGHTALYWYRQSLGQGLEFLIYFQGNSAPDKSGLPSDRFSAERTGGSVSTLTIQRTQQEDSAVYLCASRSDRGQDEQFFGPGTRLTVL.

The rearrangement links TRBV6-5 to TRBJ2-7, with 9 nucleotides matching TRBD1. From germline, CDR1 is MNHEY and CDR2 SVGAGI. The length of the CDR3 is 15 residues. Trimming removed 0 bases from V and 3 bases from J; junction bases left unmatched: 3. The CDR3 loop reads CASSYSVTGGYEQYF. Here the CDR3 DNA reads TGTGCCAGCAGTTACTCGGTGACAGGGGGCTACGAGCAGTACTTC.

Here the CDR3 DNA reads TGTGCCAGCAGCTTTTTAGACTTGGACTACGAGCAGTACTTC. Amino acids: CASSFLDLDYEQYF. This rearrangement joins TRBV7-8 to TRBJ2-7; D gene uncertain. V was trimmed by 3 bases and J by 3 bases, leaving 12 bases between them. The CDR3 has 14 residues. CDR1 and CDR2 from the germline V gene are SGHVS and FQNEAQ.

The chain combines TRBV9 with TRBJ2-1; D call uncertain. The CDR3 has 16 amino acids. Germline V gene lookup returns CDR1 SGDLS and CDR2 YYNGEE. V was shortened by 1 base and J by 7 bases, with 18 bases between the two germline ends. The CDR3 DNA reads TGTGCCAGCAGCGTACTAAAGGCGAGTTATGCTAATGAGCAGTTCTTC. Its protein product is CASSVLKASYANEQFF.

V and J are TRBV6-1 and TRBJ2-3; possibly TRBD1 or TRBD2 for D (6 bases each). The V gene lost 4 bases and the J gene lost 1 base, with 18 bases spanning the gap. CDR1 MNHNS and CDR2 SASEGT come from the germline V gene. The CDR3 consists of 17 residues. The CDR3 bases are TGTGCCAGCAGTGCTATCGGGGGCGCGGATGGCACAGATACGCAGTATTTT. The encoded protein is CASSAIGGADGTDTQYF.

The V gene is TRBV6-6, the J gene TRBJ1-2; D is undetermined. Trimming shortened V by 10 bases and J by 5 bases, and 8 bases separated the two germline ends. The length of the CDR3 is 10 residues. Germline values: CDR1 MNHNY, CDR2 SVGAGI (reference sequence). The CDR3: CATHQYGYTF. CDR3 DNA sequence: TGTGCCACCCACCAATATGGCTACACCTTC.

The chain has TRBV28 and TRBJ2-4; D gene ambiguous. The CDR3 length is 15 residues. V dropped 5 bases and J dropped 4 bases, with 15 bases sitting between them. Germline CDR1 MDHEN, CDR2 SYDVKM. Here the CDR3 reads CASSPLTLSKNIQYF. As DNA, the CDR3 is TGTGCCAGCAGTCCCCTGACCCTTTCAAAAAACATTCAGTACTTC. The complete variable domain, with remaining parts taken from reference TRBV28 and TRBJ2-4, reads DVKVTQSSRYLVKRTGEKVFLECVQDMDHENMFWYRQDPGLGLRLIYFSYDVKMKEKGDIPEGYSVSREKKERFSLILESASTNQTSMYLCASSPLTLSKNIQYFGAGTRLSVL.

The chain uses TRBV9 and TRBJ2-1; D not certain. Germline V gene sequence: CDR1 SGDLS, CDR2 YYNGEE. V was pared by 3 bases and J by 3 bases, with 13 bases between. This CDR3 region has 15 residues. CDR3 protein: CASSEFGRNYNEQFF. The CDR3, as DNA: TGTGCCAGCAGCGAATTTGGGCGGAACTACAATGAGCAGTTCTTC.

V is TRBV29-1 and J is TRBJ2-5, with D perhaps matching TRBD1 (6 bases). Deletions cut 3 bases from V and 5 bases from J, with 13 bases between. The CDR3 length is 13 residues. Germline values: CDR1 SQVTM, CDR2 ANQGSEA. This CDR3 reads CSVEVGGGETQYF. CDR3 nucleotide sequence: TGCAGCGTTGAGGTTGGGGGCGGTGAGACCCAGTACTTC.

The chain has TRBV30 and TRBJ2-2, with D possibly TRBD2 on 6 matching bases. Germline CDR1 GTSNPN, CDR2 SVGIG (reference sequence). The CDR3 has 15 residues. Trimming took off 5 bases at V and 3 bases at J, with 16 bases between the two ends. The CDR3 region is CAWGGTGGDTGELFF. The CDR3 DNA reads TGTGCCTGGGGGGGGACCGGAGGAGACACCGGGGAGCTGTTTTTT. The whole variable domain, remainder taken from reference TRBV30 and TRBJ2-2, is SQTIHQWPATLVQPVGSPLSLECTVEGTSNPNLYWYRQAAGRGLQLLFYSVGIGQISSEVPQNLSASRPQDRQFILSSKKLLLSDSGFYLCAWGGTGGDTGELFFGEGSRLTVL.

The CDR3 loop is CASSPTRQGADTQYF. The CDR3 DNA reads as TGTGCCAGCAGCCCCACGCGACAGGGGGCAGATACGCAGTATTTT. The chain couples TRBV13 to TRBJ2-3, with TRBD1 identical over 9 bases. Germline loops: CDR1 PRHDT, CDR2 FYEKMQ (reference sequence). Trimming removed 5 bases from V and 4 bases from J; junction bases left unmatched: 7. The CDR3 consists of 15 residues.

The table lists this clone with a count of one. The rearrangement uses TRBV5-1 and TRBJ2-5; maybe TRBD1 (5 bases). This CDR3 spans 16 amino acids. Germline CDR1 is SGHRS and CDR2 is YFSETQ. The germline V and J ends were trimmed by 0 bases and 1 base, with 13 bases remaining between them. DNA of the CDR3: TGCGCCAGCAGCTTGGAGGGGCGCCGACTCCAAGAGACCCAGTACTTC. Residues: CASSLEGRRLQETQYF.